This TCR beta chain came from a study of PD-1 blockade in classical Hodgkin lymphoma. Measured with immunoSEQ multiplex PCR; TCRdb has only the in-frame clones, and not every one. This table holds around 27,000 clones, 80% to 90% found once. The CDR3 is 18 residues long. The V gene end was trimmed by 3 bases and the J gene end by 4 bases; junction bases not matched to a gene: 13. From germline, CDR1 is LNHDA and CDR2 SQIVND (reference sequence). Specified time point: newly diagnosed, previously untreated cHL patient sample. Researchers report purifying CD4+ T cells from thawed PBMCs by magnetic negative selection. Investigators turned to newly diagnosed, untreated classical Hodgkin lymphoma PBMCs for comparison.

The receptor comes from a human donor with classical Hodgkin lymphoma. The sequenced sample was CD4+ T cells from blood. The V and J genes are TRBV19 and TRBJ2-5; 11 positions agree with TRBD1. The CDR3 is CASSIHRDRGIGRETQYF. The CDR3 nucleotides are TGTGCCAGTAGTATCCACCGGGACAGGGGGATCGGTCGAGAGACCCAGTACTTC.